These 29 T cell receptor beta chains were sequenced from one sample in a study of control samples from healthy donors and cancer patients. Sequenced by immunoSEQ multiplex PCR; TCRdb stores in-frame clones only, minus some. The sample shows about 69,000 clones, under 90% of them seen only once. Sample: PBMCs. The receptors stem from a man aged 60 to 69 with lung cancer.

The chain uses TRBV3-1 (or the pseudogene TRBV3-2) and TRBJ2-5; tentatively, D is TRBD1 (7 bases). Trimming took 4 bases from V and 5 from J, leaving 20 bases between them. The CDR3 sequence is 16 residues long. Germline V gene data show CDR1 as LGHDT and CDR2 as YNNKEL (reference sequence). Here the CDR3 reads CASSRTATGAGETQYF. CDR3 bases: TGTGCCAGCAGCCGGACTGCAACAGGGGCGGGGGAGACCCAGTACTTC.

This sequence joins TRBV6-5 and TRBJ1-2; 9 bases are a match to TRBD1. Germline V lookup: CDR1 MNHEY, CDR2 SVGAGI. The CDR3 contains 14 residues. Trimming removed 6 bases from V and 4 bases from J; junction bases left unmatched: 6. The CDR3, as DNA: TGTGCCAGCAGACGACAGGGGGGTACCTATGGCTACACCTTC. The encoded protein is CASRRQGGTYGYTF.

V usage is TRBV2 and J usage is TRBJ1-2; D ambiguous. The V end lost 2 bases, the J end lost 8 bases, and 12 bases lay between the germline ends. This CDR3 spans 13 amino acids. Germline CDR1 is SNHLY and CDR2 is FYNNEI. The DNA for the CDR3 is TGTGCCAGCAGTGAATCCGATAAGGGAGGCTACACCTTC. Translating it yields CASSESDKGGYTF. Variable domain in full (rest from reference TRBV2 and TRBJ1-2): EPEVTQTPSHQVTQMGQEVILRCVPISNHLYFYWYRQILGQKVEFLVSFYNNEISEKSEIFDDQFSVERPDGSNFTLKIRSTKLEDSAMYFCASSESDKGGYTFGSGTRLTVV.

The genes are TRBV7-9 and TRBJ1-2, with D possibly being TRBD1 (5 bases). This CDR3 is 13 amino acids long. Germline V lookup: CDR1 SEHNR, CDR2 FQNEAQ (reference sequence). Trimming shortened V by 3 bases and J by 4 bases, and 9 bases separated the two germline ends. The CDR3 is CASSFGGSYGYTF. CDR3 bases: TGTGCCAGCAGCTTCGGGGGGTCCTATGGCTACACCTTC.

This clone occurred once. The CDR3 nucleotides read TGCGCCAGCAGCCAAGAAGGCAGGGGGGGGTATGGCTACACCTTC. Residues: CASSQEGRGGYGYTF. The genes are TRBV4-1 and TRBJ1-2; 7 bases line up with TRBD1. The CDR3 has 15 amino acids. Germline CDR1 is MGHRA and CDR2 is YSYEKL. V trimming: 0 bases; J trimming: 5 bases; junction bases outside the gene matches: 6.

V usage is TRBV18 and J usage is TRBJ1-2, with D unclear. Germline assignment: CDR1 KGHSH and CDR2 LQKENI. The CDR3 consists of 17 residues. Trimming took off 4 bases at V and 5 bases at J, with 23 bases between the two ends. CDR3 amino acids: CASSQTVQDRETYGYTF. The CDR3 bases are TGTGCCAGCTCACAAACGGTCCAGGACCGAGAAACATATGGCTACACCTTC.

The J gene is TRBJ2-7, the V gene TRBV5-1, with D perhaps TRBD2 (6 bases). V lost 4 bases and J lost 4, with 18 bases in between. Germline values: CDR1 SGHRS, CDR2 YFSETQ. This CDR3 spans 15 amino acids. The CDR3 protein is CASSTSGLPDYEQYF. CDR3 nucleotides: TGCGCCAGCAGCACCTCGGGACTCCCGGATTACGAGCAGTACTTC.

V is TRBV7-3 and J is TRBJ2-6; the match to TRBD1 covers 7 bases. Germline V CDR1 and CDR2: SGHTA, FQGTGA. The CDR3 has 16 residues. V shed 4 bases, J shed 4 bases, and the junction held 7 bases outside the gene matches. The CDR3 DNA sequence: TGTGCCAGCAGCTACTTAAGGGGGCCCGGGGCCAACGTCCTGACTTTC. Amino acids: CASSYLRGPGANVLTF.

The chain recombines TRBV5-1 with TRBJ1-2, with D perhaps TRBD1 (6 bases). The CDR3 has 13 residues. Germline lookup yields CDR1 SGHRS and CDR2 YFSETQ. The V end was cut by 0 bases, the J end by 8 bases, with 11 bases between. In DNA, the CDR3 is TGCGCCAGCAGCTTGGAACAGGGCGGCGGCTACACCTTC. As protein: CASSLEQGGGYTF.

This rearrangement joins TRBV7-9 to TRBJ1-3, with 7 nucleotides matching TRBD1. The CDR3 is 14 amino acids. CDR1 is SEHNR and CDR2 is FQNEAQ in the germline V gene (reference sequence). Trimming cost V 6 bases and J 2 bases; bases outside gene matches: 4. For the CDR3, the DNA is TGTGCCAGCAGACCGACAGGGACTGGAAACACCATATATTTT. Translating it yields CASRPTGTGNTIYF. Full variable domain (remainder filled in from reference TRBV7-9 and TRBJ1-3): DTGVSQNPRHKITKRGQNVTFRCDPISEHNRLYWYRQTLGQGPEFLTYFQNEAQLEKSRLLSDRFSAERPKGSFSTLEIQRTEQGDSAMYLCASRPTGTGNTIYFGEGSWLTVV.

This clone has a single count. The rearrangement joins TRBV11-3 to TRBJ2-3, with D perhaps TRBD2 (6 bases). Germline CDR1 is SGHNT and CDR2 is YENEEA. The CDR3 has 16 amino acids. V dropped 5 bases and J dropped 0 bases, with 15 bases sitting between them. CDR3 DNA sequence: TGTGCCAGCAGCCAGACCCGGGACTTGAGCACAGATACGCAGTATTTT. It specifies CASSQTRDLSTDTQYF.

This chain uses TRBV4-1 with TRBJ2-1, with TRBD2 identical over 11 bases. V was pared by 1 base and J by 9 bases, with 8 bases of the junction left unmatched. The CDR3 covers 16 residues. Germline V CDR1 and CDR2: MGHRA, YSYEKL. The CDR3, as DNA: TGCGCCAGCAGCCAAGTTAGCGGGGGGGCCAAGAGTGAGCAGTTCTTC. As protein: CASSQVSGGAKSEQFF.

The chain recombines TRBV9 with TRBJ1-3; D uncertain. This CDR3 has 14 amino acids. The germline V gene has CDR1 SGDLS and CDR2 YYNGEE. V lost 0 bases and J lost 4, with 8 bases in between. CDR3 sequence: CASSVGADGNTIYF. As DNA, the CDR3 is TGTGCCAGCAGCGTAGGTGCCGACGGAAACACCATATATTTT.

The chain combines TRBV24-1 with TRBJ2-3, with D possibly called TRBD1 or TRBD2 (5 bases each). The CDR3 length is 12 residues. Per germline, CDR1 KGHDR and CDR2 SFDVKD. With 5 bases removed from V and 11 bases from J, the gap between germline ends came to 13 bases. Written as DNA, the CDR3 is TGTGCCACCAGTGTCATGGGGGTCGGGCAGTATTTT. It yields the protein CATSVMGVGQYF.

The chain employs TRBV5-4 and TRBJ2-1, with 10 bases fitting TRBD2. The CDR3 length is 17 residues. Germline trimming cut 5 bases from V and 0 bases from J; bases unmatched to any gene: 8. CDR1 and CDR2 (germline): SGHNT, YYREEE (reference sequence). The CDR3 is CASSRSGGASSYNEQFF. The CDR3 DNA sequence: TGTGCCAGCAGTCGAAGCGGGGGGGCTTCCTCCTACAATGAGCAGTTCTTC.

The rearrangement joins TRBV6-1 to TRBJ1-1; D possibly corresponds to TRBD1 (6 bases). Germline loops: CDR1 MNHNS, CDR2 SASEGT. This CDR3 is 16 amino acids long. Trimming removed 2 bases from V and 4 bases from J, with 17 bases in between. The CDR3 DNA reads TGTGCCAGCAGTGAATCCAACAACAGGGTAGGCACTGAAGCTTTCTTT. Translated: CASSESNNRVGTEAFF.

The chain links TRBV6-5 to TRBJ2-3; TRBD1 might be the D (6 bases). This CDR3 spans 15 amino acids. Looked up from germline, CDR1 is MNHEY and CDR2 is SVGAGI. Trimming stripped 6 bases from V and 5 bases from J, with 18 bases between. The CDR3 loop reads CASRAQGWVEDTQYF. The CDR3 DNA reads as TGTGCCAGCAGGGCACAGGGCTGGGTAGAAGATACGCAGTATTTT.

This chain connects TRBV11-2 to TRBJ2-7; 9 bases line up with TRBD1. V lost 1 base, J lost 3 bases, and 4 bases stayed unmatched. The CDR3 covers 15 residues. CDR1 is SGHAT, CDR2 FQNNGV, per germline. CDR3: CASSLVQGAIYEQYF. CDR3 nucleotide sequence: TGTGCCAGCAGCTTAGTACAGGGGGCAATCTACGAGCAGTACTTC. Supplemented by reference TRBV11-2 and TRBJ2-7, the full variable domain reads EAGVAQSPRYKIIEKRQSVAFWCNPISGHATLYWYQQILGQGPKLLIQFQNNGVVDDSQLPKDRFSAERLKGVDSTLKIQPAKLEDSAVYLCASSLVQGAIYEQYFGPGTRLTVT.

The genes are TRBV7-9 and TRBJ1-5, with TRBD1 matching 7 bases. Germline loops: CDR1 SEHNR, CDR2 FQNEAQ (reference sequence). This CDR3 has 15 amino acids. Trimming at V came to 7 bases and at J to 3 bases, leaving 9 bases not matched to a gene. CDR3 loop: CASTPGGHPNQPQHF. CDR3 bases: TGTGCCAGCACCCCAGGGGGGCACCCCAATCAGCCCCAGCATTTT.

The genes are TRBV10-1 and TRBJ2-7, with 9 positions matching TRBD1. The CDR3 totals 14 residues. With V trimmed by 10 bases and J by 3 bases, 10 bases remained unmatched. Germline V gene sequence: CDR1 WNHNN, CDR2 SYGVQD (reference sequence). The CDR3 region has the DNA TGCGCCATCGCAGGGGACAGGGTAGTCTACGAGCAGTACGTC. It specifies CAIAGDRVVYEQYV.

This rearrangement joins TRBV5-1 to TRBJ1-4, with D possibly matching TRBD1 (5 bases). The CDR3 runs to 14 residues. The V and J ends lost 4 bases and 0 bases respectively, with 7 bases between them. Germline V gene sequence: CDR1 SGHRS, CDR2 YFSETQ. The chain's CDR3 is CASSETATNEKLFF. The CDR3 DNA is TGCGCCAGCAGCGAGACAGCAACTAATGAAAAACTGTTTTTT. Supplemented by reference TRBV5-1 and TRBJ1-4, the full variable domain reads KAGVTQTPRYLIKTRGQQVTLSCSPISGHRSVSWYQQTPGQGLQFLFEYFSETQRNKGNFPGRFSGRQFSNSRSEMNVSTLELGDSALYLCASSETATNEKLFFGSGTQLSVL.

This chain links TRBV5-6 with TRBJ2-1, with D possibly TRBD1 on 5 matching bases. Trimming cost V 3 bases and J 5 bases, with 15 bases left between them. The CDR3 runs to 15 residues. Germline CDR1 and CDR2: SGHDT and YYEEEE. CDR3 nucleotide sequence: TGTGCCAGCAGCTATCTGGACACGGTGGACAATGAGCAGTTCTTC. It yields the protein CASSYLDTVDNEQFF.

This chain joins TRBV30 and TRBJ1-5; D is uncertain. The CDR3 has 13 residues. The germline gives CDR1 GTSNPN, CDR2 SVGIG (reference sequence). With 0 bases removed from V and 6 bases from J, the gap between germline ends came to 9 bases. The CDR3 bases are TGTGCCTGGAGTGTGACAATCGGTCAGCCCCAGCATTTT. Encoded protein: CAWSVTIGQPQHF.

The chain links TRBV19 to TRBJ2-5, with 9 bases fitting TRBD1. CDR1 and CDR2 from the germline V gene are LNHDA and SQIVND (reference sequence). Unmatched junction bases numbered 7, after V lost 3 bases and J lost 5 bases. The CDR3 has 15 amino acids. DNA of the CDR3: TGTGCCAGTAGTATCGGTACAGGGGGCAGGGAGACCCAGTACTTC. This translates into CASSIGTGGRETQYF.

The chain is built from TRBV6-1 and TRBJ1-5, with D unclear. CDR1 and CDR2 from the germline V gene are MNHNS and SASEGT. The CDR3 runs to 15 residues. Trimming took 3 bases from V and 0 from J, leaving 9 bases between them. This CDR3 is CASSESTLSNQPQHF. In DNA form, the CDR3 reads TGTGCCAGCAGTGAGTCGACTCTTAGCAATCAGCCCCAGCATTTT.

CDR3 bases: TGTGCCAGCTCACCAGGTGTCTCCGAGGGGTATGGCTACACCTTC. Translated: CASSPGVSEGYGYTF. V usage is TRBV18 and J usage is TRBJ1-2, with D possibly being TRBD1 (5 bases). The CDR3 runs to 15 residues. Germline values: CDR1 KGHSH, CDR2 LQKENI. V lost 2 bases to trimming and J lost 5 bases, with 15 bases between them.

The sample holds a few counts of this clone. The chain combines TRBV14 with TRBJ1-3; unclear D gene. Trimming pared 1 base from V and 2 bases from J, leaving 6 bases between. The CDR3 sequence is 14 residues long. Germline assignment: CDR1 SGHDN and CDR2 FVKESK. Here the CDR3 reads CASSQGIPGNTIYF. As DNA, the CDR3 is TGTGCCAGCAGCCAAGGTATCCCTGGAAACACCATATATTTT.

The chain recombines TRBV24-1 with TRBJ2-1; 8 bases match TRBD1. Per germline, CDR1 KGHDR and CDR2 SFDVKD. V was pared by 5 bases and J by 3 bases, with 2 bases of the junction left unmatched. The CDR3 runs to 14 residues. The CDR3 region is CATSGQGNYNEQFF. CDR3 DNA sequence: TGTGCCACCAGTGGACAGGGGAACTACAATGAGCAGTTCTTC.

J is TRBJ1-2 and V is TRBV4-1; 9 bases agree with TRBD1. J was trimmed by 2 bases and V by 3 bases; bases with no gene match: 7. The CDR3 totals 16 residues. Germline CDR1 reads MGHRA; CDR2 reads YSYEKL. CDR3 bases: TGCGCCAGCAGCCAGAGACAGGGGGAACTAAACTATGGCTACACCTTC. Translating it yields CASSQRQGELNYGYTF.